A single T cell receptor (beta chain) is shown here with its context. Antigen specificity is unknown. Germline CDR1 and CDR2: SEHNR and FQNEAQ (reference sequence). The CDR3 loop spans 12 amino acids. With 7 bases removed from V and 7 bases from J, the gap between germline ends came to 13 bases. This sample is part of a study of T cells in Graves' hyperthyroidism and ophthalmopathy. Overall study context: Peripheral blood collection took place at initial diagnosis, before any treatment. Overall study findings and caveats: Appearing also in blood were most of the thyroid clonotypes expanded above 0.001.

Uncontrolled infection, other autoimmune disease, pregnancy or lactation disqualified patients from enrolment. A roughly 10 ml volume of fresh peripheral blood provided the PBMCs. What was amplified from RNA transcripts were TCR beta CDR3 regions. With the HTBI primer set, the TCR CDR3 went through a first round of RT-PCR. TCRdb re-called the multiplex PCR reads with MiXCR, one entry per CDR3 protein. The data contain hundreds of thousands of distinct CDR3 sequences, around 13% of them seen just once; the ten biggest clones take up about 10%. The sequence derives from a woman under 30 with Graves' hyperthyroidism. The chain combines TRBV7-9 with TRBJ1-2; D possibly corresponds to TRBD1 (5 bases). The sample taken for sequencing was blood. The CDR3 bases are TGTGCCAGCACCGTCTTGGGGGGTGGCTACACCTTC. Translation: CASTVLGGGYTF.